One sample yielded the 9 T cell receptor delta chains listed below, sequenced in a study of gamma-delta T cells after stem cell transplantation. TCRdb re-called the RT-PCR reads via CATT. This sample has more than 1,400 delta-chain clones; around 16% occur once, and the top ten carry about half. The material sequenced was gamma-delta T cells. These receptors came from a human donor. It is not recorded whose cells these are; they may come from a transplant donor.

The chain uses TRDV2 and TRDJ1; 8 nucleotides agree with TRDD3. The CDR3 runs 17 residues. V shed 4 bases and J 1 base; nucleotides not matched to a gene: 13. The germline V gene encodes CDR1 GEAIGNYY and CDR2 EKD. The CDR3 region is CACDPLLGAPVTDKLIF. DNA of the CDR3: TGTGCCTGTGATCCATTACTGGGGGCCCCGGTCACCGATAAACTCATCTTT.

With respect to this clone: A single base separates this from a much larger clone, so it may be a read error. The chain combines TRDV2 with TRDJ1; 8 bases map to TRDD3. CDR3 length: 16 amino acids. In germline, CDR1 is GEAIGNYY, CDR2 EKD. Here the CDR3 reads CACDGLGDLFTDKPIF. Written as DNA, the CDR3 is TGTGCCTGTGACGGGTTGGGGGATCTGTTCACCGATAAACCCATCTTT.

A few counts support this clone. The rearrangement links TRDV2 to TRDJ3; the match to TRDD3 covers 9 bases. V was pared by 3 bases and J by 2 bases, with 10 bases of the junction left unmatched. The CDR3 totals 19 residues. Germline V gene sequence: CDR1 GEAIGNYY, CDR2 EKD. CDR3 in DNA: TGTGCCTGTGACCTCGTACTGGGGGACCTAACCTGGGACACCCGACAGATGTTTTTC. Translated: CACDLVLGDLTWDTRQMFF.

This clone is categorized as medium-sized. Written as DNA, the CDR3 is TGTGCAGCAAGCGACCTTGGGGGATACTACTGGGACACCCGACAGATGTTTTTC. The encoded protein is CAASDLGGYYWDTRQMFF. J is TRDJ3 and V is TRAV29/DV5; 10 nucleotides agree with TRDD3. Germline CDR1 NSMFDY, CDR2 ISSIKDK. The V gene end was trimmed by 0 bases and the J gene end by 3 bases; junction bases not matched to a gene: 6. CDR3 length equals 18 residues.

This clone appeared a few times. This rearrangement joins TRDV2 to TRDJ1, with 8 bases aligning to TRDD3. Germline CDR1 is GEAIGNYY and CDR2 is EKD. V gave up 4 bases and J gave up 4 bases; unmatched junction bases: 10. CDR3 length: 15 amino acids. The CDR3 sequence is CACESLGILHDKLIF. The CDR3 DNA is TGTGCCTGTGAGTCACTGGGGATACTACACGATAAACTCATCTTT.

A word on this clone: TCRdb's entry gives the protein of a much larger clone, which mismatches this DNA's translation at residue 6, likely from a read error; the protein reported here is translated from the DNA. The chain combines TRDV2 with TRDJ1; D is possibly TRDD3 (5 bases). Germline V gene sequence: CDR1 GEAIGNYY, CDR2 EKD. V lost 3 bases, J lost 7 bases, and 29 bases lay in between. CDR3 length equals 18 residues. The CDR3 nucleotides read TGTGCCTGTGACCCAGCACTGGTGCCATCCAATATGGAACCTAAACTCATCTTT. This sequence encodes CACDPALVPSNMEPKLIF.

Remarks on this clone: This sequence is one base from a far larger clone and is likely a read error. Additional DNA sequences in this sample encode the identical CDR3. The CDR3 reads CAASHFSSSFTGSGVLIF. The CDR3, as DNA: TGTGCAGCAAGCCATTTTTCCTCATCCTTTACTGGGTCGGGGGTACTCATCTTT. The chain carries TRAV29/DV5 and TRDJ1; TRDD3 might be the D (6 bases). The germline CDR1 and CDR2 sequences are NSMFDY and ISSIKDK. The germline V and J ends were trimmed by 1 base and 10 bases, with 32 bases remaining between them. The CDR3 consists of 18 residues.

This clone was counted only a few times. The likely explanation is a read error, given a far larger clone one base away. The chain links TRDV2 to TRDJ3, with TRDD3 matching 11 bases. CDR1 is GEAIGNYY and CDR2 is EKD in the germline V gene. This CDR3 has 21 amino acids. J gave up 1 base and V 4 bases, and 14 bases lay outside the gene matches. In DNA form, the CDR3 reads TGTGCCTGTGAGACCGCGTCGTATGGGGGATACGATTCCTGGGACACCCGACAGATGTTTTTC. Amino acid sequence: CACETASYGGYDSWDTRQMFF.

About this clone itself: This is likely an artifact of a read error, given a far larger clone one base away. Other nucleotide sequences in the sample specify the same CDR3. This chain joins TRDV3 and TRDJ1; TRDD3 matches 13 bases. The trim removed 1 base at V and 0 bases at J, leaving 29 bases unmatched. Germline-derived CDR1 and CDR2 are TVYSNPD and GDNSRS (reference sequence). The CDR3 is 24 amino acids. The CDR3 region has the DNA TGTGCCTTTAATCGGAAACCCCCACTCCGGGGACTGGGGGATACGCGGGGGAACACCGATAAACTCATCTTT. It specifies CAFNRKPPLRGLGDTRGNTDKLIF.